Following are 18 T cell receptor beta chains from one sample sequenced in a study of CD8+ T cells in alopecia areata. Extracted RNA was reverse transcribed, and the resulting cDNA served as sequencing template. Assay: immunoSEQ multiplex PCR; the TCRdb copy retains only in-frame clones and omits some. Seen here are about 160,000 clones, approximately 87% observed once, and the top ten hold about 14%. Sequenced here: CD8+ T cells sorted from blood, sampled at week 0. The receptor source for this set is a human donor with alopecia areata.

V gene TRBV29-1 combines with J gene TRBJ1-2; TRBD1 agrees at 11 bases. Unmatched junction bases numbered 10, after V lost 7 bases and J lost 6 bases. This CDR3 has 14 amino acids. Per the germline V gene, CDR1 is SQVTM and CDR2 is ANQGSEA. The CDR3: CSAALGQGADGYTF. The CDR3 region has the DNA TGCAGCGCGGCCCTTGGACAGGGGGCGGATGGCTACACCTTC.

As regards this clone: One end of the junction does not line up with germline, which may come from a read error. The chain couples TRBV7-7 to TRBJ2-2; D uncertain. Germline V gene lookup returns CDR1 SSHAT and CDR2 FNYEAQ (reference sequence). This CDR3 region has 12 residues. CDR3 in amino acids: CASSLFPGELFF. The CDR3 DNA reads TGTGCTAGCAGCTTGTTCCCCGGGGAGCTGTTTTTT.

V and J are TRBV5-1 and TRBJ2-2; the D is unclear. In germline, CDR1 is SGHRS, CDR2 YFSETQ. The length of the CDR3 is 14 residues. V was pared by 5 bases and J by 4 bases, with 12 bases between. The CDR3 protein is CASRGDTGTGELFF. The CDR3 DNA reads as TGCGCCAGCAGGGGCGACACCGGCACCGGGGAGCTGTTTTTT.

This sequence joins TRBV6-5 and TRBJ2-1, with 7 bases that match TRBD2. There are 14 residues in the CDR3. Germline V lookup: CDR1 MNHEY, CDR2 SVGAGI. Germline trimming cut 8 bases from V and 7 bases from J; bases unmatched to any gene: 11. CDR3 protein: CASSLGGSNNEQFF. The CDR3 nucleotides read TGTGCCAGCTCTCTGGGCGGGAGCAATAATGAGCAGTTCTTC.

This clone was counted once. This chain links TRBV5-4 with TRBJ2-1, with a tentative D call TRBD2 (6 bases). CDR3 length equals 12 residues. Germline CDR1 SGHNT, CDR2 YYREEE (reference sequence). The ends were cut back, 5 bases at V and 5 bases at J, with 8 bases in the middle. Here the CDR3 reads CASSVADNEQFF. The CDR3, as DNA: TGTGCCAGCAGTGTAGCGGACAATGAGCAGTTCTTC.

This clone was counted a single time. The V gene is TRBV9, the J gene TRBJ1-3; 9 nucleotides match TRBD1. With V trimmed by 3 bases and J by 8 bases, 3 bases remained unmatched. In germline, CDR1 is SGDLS, CDR2 YYNGEE. This CDR3 contains 13 residues. The CDR3 DNA follows: TGTGCCAGCAGCGCGACAGGGGGGCACACCATATATTTT. Residues: CASSATGGHTIYF.

J is TRBJ2-7 and V is TRBV9; D gene uncertain. Trimming left V 0 bases short and J 5 bases short, with 9 bases between. The CDR3 is 13 amino acids. Germline V gene sequence: CDR1 SGDLS, CDR2 YYNGEE. The CDR3 protein is CASSVGGLDEQYF. CDR3 sequence (DNA): TGTGCCAGCAGCGTAGGGGGATTAGACGAGCAGTACTTC.

This clone appeared a few times. V is TRBV29-1 and J is TRBJ2-4; possibly TRBD1 for D (5 bases). Trimming cost V 6 bases and J 8 bases, with 14 bases left between them. This CDR3 has 12 amino acids. The germline CDR1 and CDR2 sequences are SQVTM and ANQGSEA. CDR3 nucleotides: TGCAGCGTAGATCAAGGGGAAGACATTCAGTACTTC. Encoded protein: CSVDQGEDIQYF.

The CDR3 here is CSVLGTGPNTGELFF. CDR3 nucleotides: TGCAGCGTCCTGGGGACAGGACCTAACACCGGGGAGCTGTTTTTT. The genes are TRBV29-1 and TRBJ2-2, with TRBD1 identical over 8 bases. V lost 6 bases, J lost 2 bases, and 8 bases stayed unmatched. The CDR3 runs 15 residues. The germline V gene encodes CDR1 SQVTM and CDR2 ANQGSEA.

This sequence joins TRBV29-1 and TRBJ1-1, with no clear D. The germline CDR1 and CDR2 sequences are SQVTM and ANQGSEA. V lost 3 bases to trimming and J lost 2 bases, with 7 bases between them. The CDR3 is 12 residues long. CDR3 loop: CSVEGLNTEAFF. The CDR3 region has the DNA TGCAGCGTTGAGGGCCTAAACACTGAAGCTTTCTTT.

This rearrangement joins TRBV6-5 to TRBJ2-7; unclear D gene. The CDR3 consists of 16 residues. Germline V gene lookup returns CDR1 MNHEY and CDR2 SVGAGI. Trimming shortened V by 2 bases and J by 0 bases, and 14 bases separated the two germline ends. CDR3 region: CASSYRAAYSSYEQYF. The CDR3 DNA reads as TGTGCCAGCAGTTACAGGGCAGCTTATAGCTCCTACGAGCAGTACTTC.

The chain couples TRBV9 to TRBJ1-1; D ambiguous. This CDR3 contains 15 residues. V lost 4 bases to trimming and J lost 4 bases, with 17 bases between them. Germline-derived CDR1 and CDR2 are SGDLS and YYNGEE. Written as DNA, the CDR3 is TGTGCCAGCAGCCCTCGTTATGGGGATAGCACTGAAGCTTTCTTT. Protein sequence: CASSPRYGDSTEAFF. The entire variable domain, with the rest obtained from reference TRBV9 and TRBJ1-1, is as follows: DSGVTQTPKHLITATGQRVTLRCSPRSGDLSVYWYQQSLDQGLQFLIQYYNGEERAKGNILERFSAQQFPDLHSELNLSSLELGDSALYFCASSPRYGDSTEAFFGQGTRLTVV.

The chain combines TRBV21-1 with TRBJ2-7; TRBD1 is the table's D call and was not checked against the DNA. TRBV21-1 has pseudogene status. This CDR3 region has 15 residues. For the CDR3, the DNA is TGTGCCAGCAGCTCGGACAGGGAAGGGATGAACGAGCAGTACTTC. The encoded protein is CASSSDREGMNEQYF.

The chain employs TRBV6-1 and TRBJ2-7, with D perhaps TRBD1 or TRBD2 (5 bases each). The germline V gene has CDR1 MNHNS and CDR2 SASEGT. The CDR3 runs 11 residues. V was pared by 10 bases and J by 3 bases, with 10 bases between. DNA for the CDR3: TGTGCCACCGGGGCGTACTACGAGCAGTACTTC. Protein sequence: CATGAYYEQYF.

This clone came up a few times. The chain couples TRBV5-5 to TRBJ2-7, with TRBD1 as a possible D gene (5 bases). CDR3 length equals 16 residues. In germline, CDR1 is SGHKS, CDR2 YYEKEE (reference sequence). The germline V and J ends were trimmed by 0 bases and 0 bases, with 13 bases remaining between them. The CDR3 region has the DNA TGTGCCAGCAGCTTGGAAGGGGCCTACCTCTCCTACGAGCAGTACTTC. Translating it yields CASSLEGAYLSYEQYF.

The chain joins TRBV4-1 to TRBJ2-3; the D call may be TRBD1 or TRBD2 (5 bases each). Per germline, CDR1 MGHRA and CDR2 YSYEKL. The CDR3 length is 17 residues. Trimming shortened V by 1 base and J by 1 base, and 15 bases separated the two germline ends. CDR3 DNA: TGCGCCAGCAGCCAAGTTTGGGGGTTGGTTCGCACAGATACGCAGTATTTT. Translation: CASSQVWGLVRTDTQYF.

The chain has TRBV9 and TRBJ2-7, with 7 bases lining up with TRBD1. CDR3 size: 15 residues. Germline CDR1 reads SGDLS; CDR2 reads YYNGEE. The V and J ends lost 0 bases and 0 bases, in that order; junction bases with no gene match: 3. CDR3 amino acids: CASSVGQGVSYEQYF. For the CDR3, the DNA is TGTGCCAGCAGCGTAGGGCAGGGGGTCTCCTACGAGCAGTACTTC.

This chain links TRBV25-1 with TRBJ2-6; D remains unclear. The CDR3 runs 17 residues. Trimming left V 2 bases short and J 0 bases short, with 11 bases between. Per germline, CDR1 MGHDK and CDR2 SYGVNS. The CDR3 is CASSETGLYSGANVLTF. CDR3 nucleotide sequence: TGTGCCAGCAGTGAAACCGGCTTATACTCTGGGGCCAACGTCCTGACTTTC.